Reported below is one TCR beta chain. V shed 5 bases, J shed 2 bases, and the junction held 6 bases outside the gene matches. CDR3 length equals 17 residues. Germline assignment: CDR1 ENHRY and CDR2 SYGVKD. This sample is drawn from a study of CD8 T cells in Susac syndrome. Random hexamers primed reverse transcription of about 0.5 to 1 ug RNA. TCRdb recomputed calls from the immunoSEQ multiplex PCR reads with MiXCR, one row per CDR3 protein. The table records 250,000 to 350,000 distinct CDR3 sequences, roughly 94% of them present only once. The sequence came from a human donor with multiple sclerosis. Sequencing was performed on CD4+ T cells from PBMCs. The chain is built from TRBV10-3 and TRBJ2-3, with 14 bases fitting TRBD2. The CDR3 region has the DNA TGTGCCATCAGTATGGGACTAGCGGGGGCCGACACAGATACGCAGTATTTT. Translating it yields CAISMGLAGADTDTQYF.